This TCR beta chain was captured in a study of cytomegalovirus exposure and HLA in healthy donors. Study at large: The 550 to 700 first-cohort repertoires and the 95 to 150 validation repertoires shared the same platform, a later analysis reported.

Using immunoSEQ multiplex PCR, the repertoire was profiled, and TCRdb retains in-frame clones only, with some absent. There are some 330,000 clones in the sample; roughly 85% occur only once, and approximately 0.84% lies in the top ten. Comment on this clone: The antigen is unknown.

Study-wide findings and caveats: Many donors shared some public TCRs, even though most TCR sequences were rare. Associated with cytomegalovirus, according to the listing, were 150 to 200 TCR beta chains.

Looked up from germline, CDR1 is SGHTA and CDR2 is FQGNSA. The CDR3 sequence is 11 residues long. V was trimmed by 8 bases and J by 3 bases, leaving 5 bases between them. The receptor was derived from a woman in her late teens or twenties in good health and CMV-seronegative. The rearrangement joins TRBV7-2 to TRBJ2-1; unclear D gene. Input material: PBMCs. The CDR3 region is CASGRYNEQFF. For the CDR3, the DNA is TGTGCCAGCGGCCGCTACAATGAGCAGTTCTTC. Based on the CDR3 plus reference TRBV7-2 and TRBJ2-1, the full variable domain is GAGVSQSPSNKVTEKGKDVELRCDPISGHTALYWYRQSLGQGLEFLIYFQGNSAPDKSGLPSDRFSAERTGGSVSTLTIQRTQQEDSAVYLCASGRYNEQFFGPGTRLTVL.